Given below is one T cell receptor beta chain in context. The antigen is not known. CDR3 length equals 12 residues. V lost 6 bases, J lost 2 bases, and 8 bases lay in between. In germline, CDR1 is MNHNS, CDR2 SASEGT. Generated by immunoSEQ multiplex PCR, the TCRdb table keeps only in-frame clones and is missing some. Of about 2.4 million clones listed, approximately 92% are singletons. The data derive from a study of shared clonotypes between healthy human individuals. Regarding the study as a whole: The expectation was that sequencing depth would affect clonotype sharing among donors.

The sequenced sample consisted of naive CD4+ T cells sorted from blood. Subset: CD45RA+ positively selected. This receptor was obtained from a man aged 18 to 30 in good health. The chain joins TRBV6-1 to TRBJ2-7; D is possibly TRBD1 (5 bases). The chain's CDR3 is CASSPTAYEQYF. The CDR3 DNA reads TGTGCCAGCAGCCCGACAGCCTACGAGCAGTACTTC.